The rows below give T cell receptor beta chains drawn from one sample of a study of T cell responses to AZD1222 COVID-19 vaccine. Clones were sequenced by immunoSEQ multiplex PCR, and TCRdb holds only the in-frame ones, with some missing. The repertoire holds approximately 88,000 clones, with just over 90% as singletons. Sequenced here: peripheral blood, sampled on day 0 of AZD1222 vaccination. The receptors here all came from an adult in good health. Each CDR3 is given with its conserved first and last residue. Each record gives: D gene, V gene, clone size, J gene, CDR3 protein, CDR3 DNA. D genes are given only for firm matches. Clone size is not always given. Where it is, it says once, few, many or a class for expanded clones.

>NA|TRBV2|NA|TRBJ2-7
CASRSSDSYEQYF
TGTGCCAGCAGATCTAGCGACTCCTACGAGCAGTACTTC
>NA|TRBV9|NA|TRBJ2-3
CASSVGWEDTQYF
TGTGCCAGCAGCGTAGGGTGGGAGGATACGCAGTATTTT
>TRBD1|TRBV5-4|NA|TRBJ1-5
CASSLGGGGGQPQHF
TGTGCCAGCAGCTTGGGAGGGGGCGGAGGACAGCCCCAGCATTTT
>NA|TRBV27|NA|TRBJ2-7
CASSLRAYSYEQYF
TGTGCCAGCAGTTTGAGGGCGTACTCCTACGAGCAGTACTTC
>NA|TRBV18|NA|TRBJ2-2
CASSPNPDPGELFF
TGTGCCAGCTCACCCAACCCAGACCCCGGGGAGCTGTTTTTT
>TRBD1|TRBV6-2/TRBV6-3|NA|TRBJ1-4
CASSRGVIEKLFF
TGTGCCAGCAGCAGGGGGGTGATTGAAAAACTGTTTTTT
>NA|TRBV19|NA|TRBJ2-1
CASSVTPSSSYNEQFF
TGTGCCAGTAGTGTGACTCCTTCGAGCTCCTACAATGAGCAGTTCTTC
>NA|TRBV28|NA|TRBJ1-5
CASSSNNQPQHF
TGTGCCAGCAGTAGCAACAATCAGCCCCAGCATTTT
>TRBD1|TRBV18|NA|TRBJ2-2
CASSPPGQGVAYGELFF
TGTGCCAGCTCGCCCCCGGGACAGGGGGTTGCCTACGGGGAGCTGTTTTTT
>NA|TRBV20-1|NA|TRBJ2-1
CSASLAIEQFF
TGCAGTGCTAGTTTGGCTATAGAGCAGTTCTTC
>NA|TRBV7-9|NA|TRBJ1-4
CASSFSLGEANEKLFF
TGTGCCAGCAGCTTCAGTTTGGGGGAGGCTAATGAAAAACTGTTTTTT
>TRBD2|TRBV6-5|once|TRBJ2-2
CASKREGGAGELFF
TGTGCCAGCAAGCGGGAGGGGGGTGCCGGGGAGCTGTTTTTT
>NA|TRBV5-1|once|TRBJ2-3
CASSLVGGPSTDTQYF
TGCGCCAGCAGCTTGGTGGGTGGCCCTAGCACAGATACGCAGTATTTT
>NA|TRBV28|NA|TRBJ1-5
CASRPTGGYQPQHF
TGTGCCAGCAGGCCCACGGGGGGGTATCAGCCCCAGCATTTT
>TRBD1|TRBV5-1|NA|TRBJ2-1
CASSSQGDSYNEQFF
TGCGCCAGCAGCTCCCAGGGGGATTCCTACAATGAGCAGTTCTTC
>NA|TRBV7-2|NA|TRBJ2-3
CASSLRGRAPDTQYF
TGTGCCAGCAGCTTAAGGGGGAGGGCACCAGATACGCAGTATTTT
>NA|TRBV27|NA|TRBJ2-7
CASSLGSGSYEQYF
TGTGCCAGCAGTTTGGGTAGCGGATCCTACGAGCAGTACTTC
>NA|TRBV4-1|NA|TRBJ2-1
CASSQRTVRFSSYNEQFF
TGCGCCAGCAGCCAACGTACAGTCCGGTTCAGCTCCTACAATGAGCAGTTCTTC
>TRBD2|TRBV24-1|few|TRBJ2-1
CATSDFTGTREQFF
TGTGCCACCAGTGATTTCACCGGGACTAGAGAGCAGTTCTTC
>NA|TRBV7-2|few|TRBJ1-1
CASSPAFQGTEAFF
TGTGCCAGCAGCCCCGCCTTCCAGGGCACTGAAGCTTTCTTT
>NA|TRBV18|NA|TRBJ1-2
CASSPGLGAHYGYTF
TGTGCCAGCTCACCTGGGCTGGGGGCCCACTATGGCTACACCTTC
>NA|TRBV29-1|NA|TRBJ2-1
CSLTKALYNEQFF
TGCAGCCTGACTAAGGCCTTGTACAATGAGCAGTTCTTC
>NA|TRBV28|NA|TRBJ1-4
CASSKTPSNEKLFF
TGTGCCAGCAGCAAGACCCCTTCTAATGAAAAACTGTTTTTT
>NA|TRBV14|NA|TRBJ1-1
CASHTYQGTEAFF
TGTGCCAGCCATACATACCAGGGGACTGAAGCTTTCTTT
>TRBD1|TRBV11-3|NA|TRBJ2-2
CASSFSGQGAGELFF
TGTGCCAGCAGCTTCTCGGGACAGGGGGCCGGGGAGCTGTTTTTT
>TRBD1|TRBV19|NA|TRBJ1-5
CASSPNPGQGLWPQHF
TGTGCCAGTAGTCCCAACCCGGGACAGGGCTTGTGGCCCCAGCATTTT
>TRBD1|TRBV5-1|NA|TRBJ1-2
CASSGRDSPYGYTF
TGCGCCAGCAGCGGAAGGGACAGTCCTTATGGCTACACCTTC
>NA|TRBV3-1/TRBV3-2|NA|TRBJ1-6
CASSQEPRRSPLHF
TGTGCCAGCAGCCAAGAACCAAGGCGTTCACCCCTCCACTTT
>TRBD2|TRBV7-2|NA|TRBJ2-5
CASSLGTSPRWETQYF
TGTGCCAGCAGCTTAGGGACTAGCCCTCGGTGGGAGACCCAGTACTTC
>NA|TRBV12-3/TRBV12-4|NA|TRBJ2-4
CASSSRDPNIQYF
TGTGCCAGCAGTTCCCGGGACCCAAACATTCAGTACTTC
>NA|TRBV5-1|NA|TRBJ2-3
CASSFSNRDGGTDTQYF
TGCGCCAGCAGCTTCTCGAACAGGGACGGGGGCACAGATACGCAGTATTTT
>NA|TRBV20-1|NA|TRBJ2-3
CSAGDPTAQYF
TGCAGTGCTGGAGACCCAACGGCGCAGTATTTT
>TRBD2|TRBV30|NA|TRBJ2-1
CAWSVDLAGVKLF
TGTGCCTGGAGTGTGGATTTAGCGGGAGTTAAACTCTTC
>NA|TRBV5-5|NA|TRBJ2-7
CASSLAGLGEQYF
TGTGCCAGCAGCTTGGCGGGGTTAGGCGAGCAGTACTTC
>NA|TRBV5-4|NA|TRBJ2-3
CASSLAQKSTDTQYF
TGTGCCAGCAGCTTGGCCCAGAAAAGCACAGATACGCAGTATTTT
>NA|TRBV18|NA|TRBJ1-6
CASSPRSRDSPLHF
TGTGCCAGCTCACCAAGGAGTAGAGATTCACCCCTCCACTTT
>TRBD2|TRBV30|NA|TRBJ2-1
CAWRGPSGSYNEQFF
TGTGCCTGGAGAGGGCCCAGCGGGAGTTACAATGAGCAGTTCTTC
>NA|TRBV18|NA|TRBJ1-1
CASSPRTGTSNTEAFF
TGTGCCAGCTCACCGAGGACCGGGACATCGAACACTGAAGCTTTCTTT
>TRBD2|TRBV28|few|TRBJ2-7
CASTKAGGPYEQYF
TGTGCCAGCACCAAAGCGGGAGGGCCCTACGAGCAGTACTTC
>NA|TRBV19|NA|TRBJ2-1
CASSIDEGSSYNEQFF
TGTGCCAGTAGTATAGATGAGGGGTCTTCCTACAATGAGCAGTTCTTC
>NA|TRBV11-2|NA|TRBJ2-6
CASSRTGGAVDSGANVLTF
TGTGCCAGCAGCAGAACCGGCGGGGCCGTCGACTCTGGGGCCAACGTCCTGACTTTC
>TRBD1|TRBV19|NA|TRBJ2-3
CASRTGGSFSDTQYF
TGTGCCTCACGAACAGGGGGATCTTTTTCAGATACGCAGTATTTT
>NA|TRBV28|NA|TRBJ2-5
CASENRKETQYF
TGTGCCAGTGAAAATCGTAAAGAGACCCAGTACTTC
>NA|TRBV7-8|few|TRBJ1-2
CASSFGSSSNYGYTF
TGTGCCAGCAGCTTTGGCAGTAGCTCTAACTATGGCTACACCTTC
>TRBD2|TRBV6-2/TRBV6-3|NA|TRBJ2-5
CASSPTSGGRGTQYF
TGTGCCAGCAGTCCGACTAGCGGGGGACGGGGGACCCAGTACTTC
>NA|TRBV28|NA|TRBJ1-4
CASSSEWDEKLFF
TGTGCCAGCAGTTCGGAATGGGATGAAAAACTGTTTTTT
>NA|TRBV3-1/TRBV3-2|NA|TRBJ1-2
CASSHQDNYGYTF
TGTGCCAGCAGCCACCAGGATAACTATGGCTACACCTTC
>NA|TRBV9|NA|TRBJ1-2
CASSVDGGSYGYTF
TGTGCCAGCAGCGTAGATGGGGGTAGCTATGGCTACACCTTC
>TRBD1|TRBV4-2|NA|TRBJ1-1
CASSQEGTGGTEAFF
TGTGCCAGCAGCCAGGAGGGGACAGGGGGGACTGAAGCTTTCTTT